The next 26 T cell receptor beta chains were all read from a single sample in a study of blood T cell dynamics during melanoma immunotherapy. As to time point: week 3, after first cycle of checkpoint inhibitor. Libraries were prepared by immunoSEQ multiplex PCR; TCRdb keeps only in-frame clonotypes and omits some of them. Of some 16,000 clones in the sample, about 95% are singletons; the top ten hold 0.21%. Sequences were derived from effector memory CD8+ T cells from blood, sampled from a patient treated with checkpoint blockade. The receptors were sampled from a human donor with melanoma.

The rearrangement links TRBV6-5 to TRBJ2-1, with 8 bases matching TRBD2. The CDR3 sequence is 13 residues long. Germline lookup yields CDR1 MNHEY and CDR2 SVGAGI. J lost 10 bases, V lost 2 bases, and 4 bases had no gene match. CDR3 protein: CASSYLAGPEQFF. The CDR3 nucleotides are TGTGCCAGCAGTTACCTAGCGGGCCCCGAGCAGTTCTTC.

The gene calls are TRBV11-2 and TRBJ2-5; D gene unclear. The germline V gene has CDR1 SGHAT and CDR2 FQNNGV. The length of the CDR3 is 13 residues. The V end lost 5 bases, the J end lost 2 bases, and 9 bases lay between the germline ends. DNA for the CDR3: TGTGCCAGCAGCCCTCGAGTACAAGAGACCCAGTACTTC. Translated: CASSPRVQETQYF.

The chain is built from TRBV28 and TRBJ2-1; TRBD1 is a possible D gene (6 bases). V was pared by 3 bases and J by 7 bases, with 13 bases between. The CDR3 has 14 amino acids. The germline gives CDR1 MDHEN, CDR2 SYDVKM. CDR3 amino acids: CASSLTPGANEQFF. In nucleotides, the CDR3 is TGTGCCAGCAGTTTGACCCCAGGGGCTAATGAGCAGTTCTTC.

The V and J genes are TRBV7-9 and TRBJ1-2; 10 bases match TRBD1. Trimming removed 5 bases from V and 0 bases from J; junction bases left unmatched: 6. Germline V gene sequence: CDR1 SEHNR, CDR2 FQNEAQ (reference sequence). The CDR3 consists of 16 residues. CDR3 region: CASSPDRGKANYGYTF. CDR3 DNA sequence: TGTGCCAGCAGCCCGGACAGGGGGAAAGCTAACTATGGCTACACCTTC.

CDR3 bases: TGCGCCAGCAGTGAGTATAACTCTGGGGCCAACGTCCTGACTTTC. Protein product: CASSEYNSGANVLTF. The V gene is TRBV10-2, the J gene TRBJ2-6; D ambiguous. CDR3 size: 15 residues. The V and J ends lost 1 base and 0 bases respectively, with 4 bases between them. Germline CDR1 is WSHSY and CDR2 is SAAADI.

The gene calls are TRBV28 and TRBJ2-1; D is uncertain. CDR1 MDHEN and CDR2 SYDVKM come from the germline V gene. CDR3 length: 15 residues. V lost 1 base and J lost 2, with 9 bases in between. Here the CDR3 reads CASSLFLQTYNEQFF. CDR3 bases: TGTGCCAGCAGTTTATTCCTCCAAACCTACAATGAGCAGTTCTTC.

This chain uses TRBV5-1 with TRBJ1-1; D is possibly TRBD1 (5 bases). Trimming stripped 4 bases from V and 1 base from J, with 11 bases between. The germline V gene encodes CDR1 SGHRS and CDR2 YFSETQ. The length of the CDR3 is 14 residues. As DNA, the CDR3 is TGCGCCAGCAGCCGGAAGGACAAGAACACTGAAGCTTTCTTT. Translation: CASSRKDKNTEAFF.

The chain couples TRBV11-2 to TRBJ2-1; 8 nucleotides agree with TRBD2. The germline gives CDR1 SGHAT, CDR2 FQNNGV. The length of the CDR3 is 14 residues. V shed 2 bases and J 13 bases; nucleotides not matched to a gene: 10. The CDR3 reads CASSLWSSGRIQFF. In DNA, the CDR3 is TGTGCCAGCAGCTTATGGTCTAGCGGGCGTATACAGTTCTTC.

V usage is TRBV9 and J usage is TRBJ2-1, with D unclear. Germline CDR1 and CDR2: SGDLS and YYNGEE. The V gene lost 3 bases and the J gene lost 0 bases, with 19 bases spanning the gap. The CDR3 runs 18 residues. CDR3 sequence reads: CASSATGGVLNSYNEQFF. Written as DNA, the CDR3 is TGTGCCAGCAGCGCAACGGGCGGCGTACTAAACTCCTACAATGAGCAGTTCTTC.

As DNA, the CDR3 is TGTGCCAGTAGCCATAGCGGGAGTGTATACGAGCAGTACTTC. Protein: CASSHSGSVYEQYF. J is TRBJ2-7 and V is TRBV19; TRBD2 matches at 9 bases. CDR3 length equals 14 residues. Germline V CDR1 and CDR2: LNHDA, SQIVND (reference sequence). V was clipped by 6 bases and J by 4 bases; unmatched bases: 7.

V and J are TRBV13 and TRBJ2-7; TRBD1 aligns across 12 bases. The J segment lost 5 bases and the V segment lost 5 bases, leaving 10 bases of the junction unmatched. This CDR3 has 16 amino acids. CDR1 is PRHDT, CDR2 FYEKMQ, per germline (reference sequence). CDR3 coding DNA: TGTGCCAGCAGCCCCGCGGGGACAGGGGGCATCCACGAGCAGTACTTC. It is translated as CASSPAGTGGIHEQYF.

The genes are TRBV27 and TRBJ1-2; no definite D call. Germline V gene sequence: CDR1 MNHEY, CDR2 SMNVEV (reference sequence). The CDR3 is 13 residues long. Trimming cost V 3 bases and J 3 bases, with 8 bases left between them. This chain's CDR3 is CASSLGIHYGYTF. CDR3 coding DNA: TGTGCCAGCAGTTTGGGGATTCACTATGGCTACACCTTC.

This clone occurred once. This chain connects TRBV9 to TRBJ2-3, with D unresolved. V lost 3 bases and J 1 base, leaving 6 bases between the germline ends. This CDR3 has 13 residues. Germline V CDR1 and CDR2: SGDLS, YYNGEE. The CDR3 DNA reads TGTGCCAGCAGCGGGAAAGGCACAGATACGCAGTATTTT. Translating it yields CASSGKGTDTQYF.

The V call is TRBV7-9, the J call TRBJ2-5; D tentatively fits TRBD1 or TRBD2 (5 bases each). The V gene lost 3 bases and the J gene lost 6 bases, with 11 bases spanning the gap. Germline values: CDR1 SEHNR, CDR2 FQNEAQ (reference sequence). The CDR3 is 13 residues long. The CDR3 region is CASSFEGTKTQYF. CDR3 DNA: TGTGCCAGCAGCTTCGAAGGGACGAAGACCCAGTACTTC.

The rearrangement joins TRBV7-8 to TRBJ2-7; D not certain. Deletions cut 2 bases from V and 7 bases from J, with 9 bases between. The CDR3 length is 12 residues. The V gene's germline CDR1 is SGHVS and CDR2 FQNEAQ. As DNA, the CDR3 is TGTGCCAGCAGCTTACCCTCGAGGGAGCAGTACTTC. Amino acids: CASSLPSREQYF.

The V gene is TRBV5-1, the J gene TRBJ2-3; 7 nucleotides match TRBD1. This CDR3 comprises 20 residues. The junction had 21 bases not matched to a gene; V was cut back by 2 bases and J by 3 bases. The germline gives CDR1 SGHRS, CDR2 YFSETQ. The CDR3 nucleotides are TGCGCCAGCAGCTTTTTCTTGGGCAGAGGGGGCCATGACGGTACAGATACGCAGTATTTT. Translating gives CASSFFLGRGGHDGTDTQYF. The complete variable domain, with remaining parts taken from reference TRBV5-1 and TRBJ2-3, reads KAGVTQTPRYLIKTRGQQVTLSCSPISGHRSVSWYQQTPGQGLQFLFEYFSETQRNKGNFPGRFSGRQFSNSRSEMNVSTLELGDSALYLCASSFFLGRGGHDGTDTQYFGPGTRLTVL.

This chain connects TRBV27 to TRBJ2-5; 9 bases line up with TRBD1. The junction had 4 bases not matched to a gene; V was cut back by 4 bases and J by 4 bases. Germline-derived CDR1 and CDR2 are MNHEY and SMNVEV (reference sequence). The CDR3 extends over 14 amino acids. The CDR3 DNA is TGTGCCAGCAGTTCGACAGGGGGGGGAGAGACCCAGTACTTC. It encodes CASSSTGGGETQYF.

The chain employs TRBV11-2 and TRBJ2-3; 8 nucleotides agree with TRBD1. The CDR3 spans 15 residues. Trimming cost V 1 base and J 3 bases; bases outside gene matches: 3. In germline, CDR1 is SGHAT, CDR2 FQNNGV. The CDR3 loop reads CASSLADRGTDTQYF. The CDR3 nucleotides are TGTGCCAGCAGCTTAGCCGACAGGGGAACAGATACGCAGTATTTT.

The DNA for the CDR3 is TGTGCCAGCTCACTACCCCCCGCCCAGCCTCGCGGCGAGCAGTACTTC. Its protein product is CASSLPPAQPRGEQYF. The chain couples TRBV28 to TRBJ2-7; D not certain. Germline V lookup: CDR1 MDHEN, CDR2 SYDVKM. The CDR3 extends over 16 amino acids. Trimming pared 8 bases from V and 6 bases from J, leaving 26 bases between.

This chain connects TRBV5-6 to TRBJ2-4; TRBD2 agrees at 13 bases. CDR3 length equals 17 residues. Per the germline V gene, CDR1 is SGHDT and CDR2 is YYEEEE. V lost 5 bases and J lost 9; bases outside the gene matches: 14. CDR3 loop: CASRRTSGSVKGVIQYF. For the CDR3, the DNA is TGTGCCAGCAGGCGGACTAGCGGGAGCGTTAAGGGAGTCATTCAGTACTTC.

The V call is TRBV19, the J call TRBJ2-1; TRBD2 matches 7 bases. The CDR3 length is 15 residues. Germline CDR1 and CDR2: LNHDA and SQIVND (reference sequence). V lost 1 base, J lost 6 bases, and 6 bases stayed unmatched. The CDR3 sequence is CASSIVASGVNEQFF. The CDR3 DNA follows: TGTGCCAGTAGTATAGTGGCTAGCGGTGTCAATGAGCAGTTCTTC.

In its sample, this clone was seen once. The chain is built from TRBV11-2 and TRBJ2-7, with TRBD1 matching over 7 bases. CDR3 size: 14 residues. The germline V gene has CDR1 SGHAT and CDR2 FQNNGV. The trim removed 6 bases at V and 3 bases at J, leaving 8 bases unmatched. CDR3 nucleotides: TGTGCCAGCAGATGGAGGACAGGAGTCTACGAGCAGTACTTC. Translated: CASRWRTGVYEQYF.

V is TRBV4-2 and J is TRBJ1-2; TRBD1 matches at 10 bases. The V and J ends lost 4 bases and 6 bases, in that order; junction bases with no gene match: 11. This CDR3 spans 16 amino acids. Germline CDR1 LGHNA, CDR2 YNFKEQ. The CDR3 sequence: CASSPKKSGTGDGYTF. The CDR3, as DNA: TGTGCCAGCAGCCCAAAAAAATCCGGGACAGGGGATGGCTACACCTTC.

This chain joins TRBV19 and TRBJ2-7, with a tentative D call TRBD1 (5 bases). Deletions cut 0 bases from V and 5 bases from J, with 8 bases between. This CDR3 has 13 amino acids. Per germline, CDR1 LNHDA and CDR2 SQIVND (reference sequence). The CDR3 DNA follows: TGTGCCAGTAGTATAGAAGGGGTGGACGAGCAGTACTTC. This sequence encodes CASSIEGVDEQYF.

V is TRBV2 and J is TRBJ2-7; TRBD1 might be the D (6 bases). Trimming cost V 5 bases and J 5 bases, with 19 bases left between them. CDR3 length: 15 amino acids. Germline CDR1 is SNHLY and CDR2 is FYNNEI. DNA for the CDR3: TGTGCCAGCAGTATAGTGAATGTACAGGGACACGAGCAGTACTTC. Its protein product is CASSIVNVQGHEQYF.

J is TRBJ1-2 and V is TRBV5-6; D is unclear. This CDR3 has 14 residues. The germline V gene has CDR1 SGHDT and CDR2 YYEEEE. V lost 0 bases and J 8 bases, leaving 14 bases between the germline ends. CDR3 sequence: CASSLVGSGSGYTF. The CDR3 region has the DNA TGTGCCAGCAGCTTGGTTGGGAGCGGGAGCGGCTACACCTTC.